The rows below give T cell receptor beta chains drawn from one sample of a study of cytomegalovirus exposure and HLA in healthy donors. Using immunoSEQ multiplex PCR, the repertoire was profiled, and TCRdb retains in-frame clones only, with some absent. In the table there are over 110,000 clones, around 78% of which are singletons. Sequenced sample: PBMCs. The receptors originated from a woman aged 40-49 years in good health and CMV-seropositive. CDR3s include the opening cysteine and the closing phenylalanine or tryptophan. The D gene is left open where the match is weak. A clone size is listed for some rows: how often the clone was seen (once, few, many), or a class if it is expanded.

D gene,V gene,clone size,J gene,CDR3 DNA,CDR3 protein
TRBD1,TRBV25-1,NA,TRBJ2-2,TGTGCCAGCAGTGAAGACAGGGACACCGGGGAGCTGTTTTTT,CASSEDRDTGELFF
TRBD1,TRBV5-1,NA,TRBJ2-1,TGCGCCAGCAGCCCCCGGACAGGGAGCTTTAATGAGCAGTTCTTC,CASSPRTGSFNEQFF
NA,TRBV13,NA,TRBJ2-4,TGTGCCAGCAGCTTAGGGACAGCGAAAAACATTCAGTACTTC,CASSLGTAKNIQYF
NA,TRBV6-5,NA,TRBJ2-1,TGTGCCAGCAGCCCAAGGGGTAATTACTACAATGAGCAGTTCTTC,CASSPRGNYYNEQFF
TRBD1,TRBV9,NA,TRBJ2-1,TGTGCCAGCAGCGAGGGGACAGGGGGGGGAAATGAGCAGTTCTTC,CASSEGTGGGNEQFF
TRBD1,TRBV5-1,NA,TRBJ1-5,TGCGCCAGCAGCTTGGTTGGGCGGGACAGGGGTGAGGTAGGCAATCAGCCCCAGCATTTT,CASSLVGRDRGEVGNQPQHF
NA,TRBV6-5,NA,TRBJ1-1,TGTGCCAGCAGGGGCGTCTCTAACACTGAAGCTTTCTTT,CASRGVSNTEAFF
TRBD2,TRBV7-8,once,TRBJ2-7,TGTGCCAGCAGCCACAAGCGGGAGCCCCGTGGGAACGAGCAGTACTTC,CASSHKREPRGNEQYF
NA,TRBV5-1,NA,TRBJ1-2,TGCGCCAGCAGCTTAGACCCAGGGCCAAACTATGGCTACACCTTC,CASSLDPGPNYGYTF
NA,TRBV10-3,NA,TRBJ2-1,TGTGCCATCAGTGAGGTGGGCACTAGGACTCCCTACAATGAGCAGTTCTTC,CAISEVGTRTPYNEQFF
TRBD2,TRBV13,NA,TRBJ2-7,TGTGCCAGCAGCTTACTAGCGGGAGAATACGAGCAGTACTTC,CASSLLAGEYEQYF
NA,TRBV7-9,NA,TRBJ2-5,TGTGCCAGCAGCCCAAGAAGGGGTGGGCAGCAAGAGACCCAGTACTTC,CASSPRRGGQQETQYF
TRBD2,TRBV5-1,NA,TRBJ2-7,TGCGCCAGCAGCCCCCCACTAGCGGGAACCTACGAGCAGTACTTC,CASSPPLAGTYEQYF
NA,TRBV11-2,NA,TRBJ1-5,TGTGCCAGCAGCGCGGCGACAGACAGCAATCAGCCCCAGCATTTT,CASSAATDSNQPQHF
TRBD1,TRBV29-1,few,TRBJ2-7,TGCAGCGTTGAAGATACCCGACAGGGCCCCTACGAGCAGTACTTC,CSVEDTRQGPYEQYF
TRBD2,TRBV28,once,TRBJ2-1,TGTGCCAGCAGTCCCCTGGGACTAGACAATGAGCAGTTCTTC,CASSPLGLDNEQFF
NA,TRBV5-1,once,TRBJ1-4,TGCGCCAGCAGCCTCCGGCAGGGGACTAATGAAAAACTGTTTTTT,CASSLRQGTNEKLFF
NA,TRBV9,NA,TRBJ1-2,TGTGCCAGCAGCCCGATGGGGGGAAACTATGGCTACACCTTC,CASSPMGGNYGYTF
NA,TRBV2,NA,TRBJ2-1,TGTGCCAGCAGTGAGGTCCTAGGCAATGAGCAGTTCTTC,CASSEVLGNEQFF
NA,TRBV6-5,NA,TRBJ2-3,TGTGCCAGCAGTCCTCAGGGGGGAACAGATACGCAGTATTTT,CASSPQGGTDTQYF
NA,TRBV30,NA,TRBJ2-5,TGTGCCTGGAGTGCGGACTACCTCCAAGAGACCCAGTACTTC,CAWSADYLQETQYF
TRBD1,TRBV6-1,NA,TRBJ2-2,TGTGCCAGCAGGCCCGACAGGGGCAACACCGGGGAGCTGTTTTTT,CASRPDRGNTGELFF
NA,TRBV5-4,NA,TRBJ2-7,TGTGCCAGCAGCTTCTCAGCGGCAAGCTCCTACGAGCAGTACTTC,CASSFSAASSYEQYF
NA,TRBV5-5,NA,TRBJ2-3,TGTGCCAGCAGCTTTAGTAGCGACGATACGCAGTATTTT,CASSFSSDDTQYF
NA,TRBV2,NA,TRBJ2-1,TGTGCCAGCCGGGAGCGGTACAATGAGCAGTTCTTC,CASRERYNEQFF
NA,TRBV7-9,NA,TRBJ1-3,TGTGCCAGCAGCCCCCGTGCGGGTCTCTCTGGAAACACCATATATTTT,CASSPRAGLSGNTIYF
TRBD2,TRBV5-1,NA,TRBJ2-1,TGCGCCAGCAGCTGGGGACTAGCGGACTACAATGAGCAGTTCTTC,CASSWGLADYNEQFF
NA,TRBV28,few,TRBJ1-5,TGTGCCAGCAGTTTATACGGGAATAGCAATCAGCCCCAGCATTTT,CASSLYGNSNQPQHF
NA,TRBV11-2,NA,TRBJ1-1,TGTGCCAGCAGCTTACGGCGGGAGAACACTGAAGCTTTCTTT,CASSLRRENTEAFF
TRBD2,TRBV7-9,NA,TRBJ2-3,TGTGCCAGCAGCCCTAGCGGGAGCCTCACAGATACGCAGTATTTT,CASSPSGSLTDTQYF
TRBD1,TRBV6-6,NA,TRBJ1-6,TGTGCCAGCAGTAGCCGGGGACAGGGGATTTCACCCCTCCACTTT,CASSSRGQGISPLHF
NA,TRBV19,NA,TRBJ2-6,TGTGCCAGTAATGTAGGAGGGCCCGTGGCCAACGTCCTGACTTTC,CASNVGGPVANVLTF
TRBD1,TRBV6-5,NA,TRBJ2-7,TGTGCCAGCAGTGTCGCCGGGACAGGGACATACGAGCAGTACTTC,CASSVAGTGTYEQYF
NA,TRBV18,NA,TRBJ2-3,TGTGCCAGCTCAAACGACATCACAGATACGCAGTATTTT,CASSNDITDTQYF
TRBD1,TRBV7-9,NA,TRBJ1-1,TGTGCCAGCAGCTACCACCGCGGGACAGGGGTGAACACTGAAGCTTTCTTT,CASSYHRGTGVNTEAFF
NA,TRBV5-1,NA,TRBJ2-1,TGCGCCAGCAGAGGGACTCCCTGGGATGAGCAGTTCTTC,CASRGTPWDEQFF
TRBD1,TRBV6-1,NA,TRBJ1-6,TGTGCCAGCCAGTGGGACAGTCAGAATAATTCACCCCTCCACTTT,CASQWDSQNNSPLHF
NA,TRBV5-4,NA,TRBJ2-7,TGTGCCAGCAGCGGGGGCAGGGTTCGCGAGCAGTACTTC,CASSGGRVREQYF
TRBD2,TRBV5-4,NA,TRBJ2-1,TGTGCCAGCAGCGGTAGCGGGAGAGGTGTTGAGCAGTTCTTC,CASSGSGRGVEQFF
TRBD2,TRBV5-1,NA,TRBJ2-7,TGCGCCAGCAGTTCAGCGGGAGGACGTCGCGAGCAGTACTTC,CASSSAGGRREQYF
TRBD1,TRBV19,NA,TRBJ1-1,TGTGCCAGCTATTCTTGGGGGACAGCGAACACTGAAGCTTTCTTT,CASYSWGTANTEAFF
TRBD1,TRBV11-3,NA,TRBJ1-2,TGTGCCAGCAGCTTTGTTGGGACAGGGGTCGGCTACACCTTC,CASSFVGTGVGYTF